This entry features one T cell receptor beta chain sequence. Seattle patients were enrolled while actively infected and followed longitudinally. This entry belongs to a study of blood T cell repertoires in COVID-19. Per the original methods: The assay estimated nucleated cells by amplifying reference gene primers. The method was immunoSEQ multiplex PCR; TCRdb's version includes in-frame clones alone and lacks a portion of them. Clone size and V and J calls were adopted from that table, with D and trimming inferred from the DNA. The data show 200,000 or so clones, 85% to 90% seen once. The CDR3 has 17 residues. Trimming cost V 3 bases and J 0 bases, with 17 bases left between them. Germline CDR1 reads SEHNR; CDR2 reads FQNEAQ (reference sequence).

The clonotype originates from an older person with COVID-19, enrolled during active disease. The rearrangement joins TRBV7-9 to TRBJ1-1; no clear D gene. Specimen: peripheral blood. In DNA form, the CDR3 reads TGTGCCAGCAGCTTCTCGGCGGGGTTATTCATGAACACTGAAGCTTTCTTT. Translating gives CASSFSAGLFMNTEAFF.